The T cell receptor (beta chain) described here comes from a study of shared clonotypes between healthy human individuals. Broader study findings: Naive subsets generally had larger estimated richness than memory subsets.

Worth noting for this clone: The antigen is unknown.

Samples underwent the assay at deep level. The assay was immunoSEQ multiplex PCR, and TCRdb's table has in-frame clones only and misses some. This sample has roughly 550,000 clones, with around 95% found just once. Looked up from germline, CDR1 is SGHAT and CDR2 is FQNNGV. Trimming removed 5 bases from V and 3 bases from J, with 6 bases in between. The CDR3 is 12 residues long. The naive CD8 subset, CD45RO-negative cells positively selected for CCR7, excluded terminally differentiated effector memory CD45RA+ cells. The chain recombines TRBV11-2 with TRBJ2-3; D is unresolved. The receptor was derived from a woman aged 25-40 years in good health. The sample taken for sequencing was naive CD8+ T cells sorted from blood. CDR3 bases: TGTGCCAGCAGCGCAATGACAGATACGCAGTATTTT. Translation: CASSAMTDTQYF.